The rows below give T cell receptor beta chains drawn from one sample of a study of blood T cells in healthy people across ages. MiXCR, run by TCRdb on the 5' RACE reads, gives a single entry per CDR3 protein. The sample shows 630,000 or so distinct CDR3 sequences, about 30% of them seen only once. Specimen: blood. These receptors were taken from a woman older than 75 in good health. Both conserved end residues are part of each CDR3. The order of the fields is D gene, V gene, clone size, J gene, CDR3 DNA, CDR3 protein. D genes are given only for firm matches. Clone size, where shown, is once, few, many, or a class for clones that have expanded.

d_call: TRBD1; v_call: TRBV20-1; clone_size: few; j_call: TRBJ1-4; cdr3_nt: TGCAGTGCCCGAGTCGTAGGGGGCGGGGAAAAACTGTTTTTT; cdr3_aa: CSARVVGGGEKLFF
d_call: NA; v_call: TRBV12-3/TRBV12-4; clone_size: few; j_call: TRBJ1-1; cdr3_nt: TGTGCCAGCACCCCCCTGGGCCAGGGTCAATCTTCTTTCGCTGAAGCTTTCTTT; cdr3_aa: CASTPLGQGQSSFAEAFF
d_call: TRBD1; v_call: TRBV20-1; clone_size: many; j_call: TRBJ1-2; cdr3_nt: TGCAGTGCCCCTAGCCCAGGGGGCGGCTATGGCTACACCTTC; cdr3_aa: CSAPSPGGGYGYTF
d_call: NA; v_call: TRBV20-1; clone_size: many; j_call: TRBJ2-3; cdr3_nt: TGCAGTGCTAGACACCATTCAGATACGCAGTATTTT; cdr3_aa: CSARHHSDTQYF
d_call: TRBD2; v_call: TRBV7-9; clone_size: many; j_call: TRBJ2-1; cdr3_nt: TGTGCCAGCAGCTTAGCTGGACTAGCGGGGGGCACGTACAATGAGCAGTTCTTC; cdr3_aa: CASSLAGLAGGTYNEQFF
d_call: NA; v_call: TRBV6-1; clone_size: few; j_call: TRBJ1-4; cdr3_nt: TGTGCCAGCAGTGATAGGATTAAAGGAGAAAAACTGTTTTTT; cdr3_aa: CASSDRIKGEKLFF
d_call: TRBD1; v_call: TRBV9; clone_size: few; j_call: TRBJ1-1; cdr3_nt: TGTGCCAGCAGCGTCTCGGGACAGGGCTACACTGAAGCTTTCTTT; cdr3_aa: CASSVSGQGYTEAFF
d_call: TRBD1; v_call: TRBV12-3/TRBV12-4; clone_size: few; j_call: TRBJ2-3; cdr3_nt: TGTGCCAGCAGCCGAGGACAGGTGAGCACAGATACGCAGTATTTT; cdr3_aa: CASSRGQVSTDTQYF
d_call: NA; v_call: TRBV19; clone_size: NA; j_call: TRBJ1-6; cdr3_nt: TGTGCCAGTAGTCCCAGCCGGGACGGAGTTTCGCCCCTCCACTTT; cdr3_aa: CASSPSRDGVSPLHF
d_call: NA; v_call: TRBV9; clone_size: once; j_call: TRBJ2-7; cdr3_nt: TGTGCCAGCAGCCCCTCTTCCGGGGCCGGTTACTACGAGCAGTACTTC; cdr3_aa: CASSPSSGAGYYEQYF
d_call: NA; v_call: TRBV3-1; clone_size: many; j_call: TRBJ1-4; cdr3_nt: TGTGCCAGCACCTCTTGGGGGGCAACTAATGAAAAACTGTTTTTT; cdr3_aa: CASTSWGATNEKLFF
d_call: NA; v_call: TRBV20-1; clone_size: many; j_call: TRBJ2-5; cdr3_nt: TGCAGACCCAAAGCAGGCGTTGTGCAGTACTTC; cdr3_aa: CRPKAGVVQYF
d_call: NA; v_call: TRBV11-2; clone_size: many; j_call: TRBJ2-3; cdr3_nt: TGTGCCAGCAGCTTAAGACTAGACTCCCAAGATACGCAGTATTTT; cdr3_aa: CASSLRLDSQDTQYF
d_call: TRBD1; v_call: TRBV6-6; clone_size: NA; j_call: TRBJ2-4; cdr3_nt: TGTACCAGCAGTTATTACAGGGGTGACATTCAGTACTTC; cdr3_aa: CTSSYYRGDIQYF
d_call: NA; v_call: TRBV7-2; clone_size: many; j_call: TRBJ2-3; cdr3_nt: TGTGCCAGCAGCCTTCTAGGGGGCACAGATACGCAGTATTTT; cdr3_aa: CASSLLGGTDTQYF
d_call: NA; v_call: TRBV29-1; clone_size: NA; j_call: TRBJ1-2; cdr3_nt: NA; cdr3_aa: CSAPLSNYGCTF
d_call: NA; v_call: TRBV30; clone_size: NA; j_call: TRBJ1-3; cdr3_nt: TGTGCCTGGAGTGGGGACACCGGCAACACCATATATTTT; cdr3_aa: CAWSGDTGNTIYF
d_call: TRBD1; v_call: TRBV5-1; clone_size: NA; j_call: TRBJ2-3; cdr3_nt: TGCGCCAGCAGCCGAACAGGGGACAGCGCAGATACGCAGTATTTT; cdr3_aa: CASSRTGDSADTQYF
d_call: TRBD1; v_call: TRBV7-2; clone_size: NA; j_call: TRBJ2-3; cdr3_nt: TGTGCCAGCAGCTTAGCTTCGACAGGGAACACGGATACGCAGTATTTT; cdr3_aa: CASSLASTGNTDTQYF
d_call: NA; v_call: TRBV20-1; clone_size: many; j_call: TRBJ1-2; cdr3_nt: TGCAGTGTTGAGGGGGGGAGCGCGCGCGGCTACACCTTC; cdr3_aa: CSVEGGSARGYTF
d_call: TRBD2; v_call: TRBV11-2; clone_size: once; j_call: TRBJ2-5; cdr3_nt: TGTGCCAGCAGCCCGATTACCCGGGGAACCAGCGGGGGGAAGGAGACCCAGTACTTC; cdr3_aa: CASSPITRGTSGGKETQYF
d_call: NA; v_call: TRBV11-2; clone_size: many; j_call: TRBJ2-7; cdr3_nt: TGTGCCAGCAGCCTCCCCGGTCCAAGCACATACTACGAGCAGTACTTC; cdr3_aa: CASSLPGPSTYYEQYF
d_call: NA; v_call: TRBV10-3; clone_size: many; j_call: TRBJ1-5; cdr3_nt: TGTGCCATCAGTGAGCCGGGACTTGCGGGGCCGAGCAATCAGCCCCAGCATTTT; cdr3_aa: CAISEPGLAGPSNQPQHF
d_call: TRBD1; v_call: TRBV5-8; clone_size: NA; j_call: TRBJ2-5; cdr3_nt: TGTGCCGGACGCCTTCGGGGGACAGGGGATTCGGAGACCCAGTACTTC; cdr3_aa: CAGRLRGTGDSETQYF
d_call: TRBD2; v_call: TRBV14; clone_size: NA; j_call: TRBJ2-7; cdr3_nt: TGTGCCAGCAGCCAAGAGGCCGGGAGGCCCTACGAGCAGTACTTC; cdr3_aa: CASSQEAGRPYEQYF
d_call: TRBD1; v_call: TRBV12-3/TRBV12-4; clone_size: NA; j_call: TRBJ2-3; cdr3_nt: TGTGCCAGCAGTTCGGGACAGAAAGGGGATACGGAATATTTT; cdr3_aa: CASSSGQKGDTEYF
d_call: NA; v_call: TRBV12-3/TRBV12-4; clone_size: few; j_call: TRBJ2-5; cdr3_nt: TGTGCCAGCAGGGCGCAGGGCGAAGAGACCCAGTACTTC; cdr3_aa: CASRAQGEETQYF
d_call: TRBD2; v_call: TRBV5-1; clone_size: many; j_call: TRBJ2-1; cdr3_nt: TGCGCCAGCAGCCTGGCGGGGGGACGGATCTACAATGAGCAGTTCTTC; cdr3_aa: CASSLAGGRIYNEQFF
d_call: NA; v_call: TRBV28; clone_size: once; j_call: TRBJ1-2; cdr3_nt: TGTGCCAGCAGTTTACAGGGAGAAGCTCGCTATGGCTACACCTTC; cdr3_aa: CASSLQGEARYGYTF
d_call: TRBD1; v_call: TRBV7-3; clone_size: NA; j_call: TRBJ1-5; cdr3_nt: TGTGCCAGCAGCTTAACGCTCGGACAGGGGGATAGCAATCAGCCCCAGCATTTT; cdr3_aa: CASSLTLGQGDSNQPQHF
d_call: TRBD1; v_call: TRBV7-6; clone_size: NA; j_call: TRBJ2-7; cdr3_nt: TGTGCCAGCAGCAAAGGGACAGGGTTTGAGCAGTACTTC; cdr3_aa: CASSKGTGFEQYF
d_call: NA; v_call: TRBV7-9; clone_size: NA; j_call: TRBJ2-7; cdr3_nt: TGTGCCAGCAGCCGCGGGGTTACCTCCTACGAGCAGTACTTC; cdr3_aa: CASSRGVTSYEQYF
d_call: TRBD2; v_call: TRBV9; clone_size: many; j_call: TRBJ2-3; cdr3_nt: TGTGCCAGCAGCCTAGCGGACGGAGCTAGCACAGATACGCAGTATTTT; cdr3_aa: CASSLADGASTDTQYF
d_call: NA; v_call: TRBV6-1; clone_size: NA; j_call: TRBJ2-2; cdr3_nt: TGTGCCAGCAGTGACTCGCGAAACACCGGGGAGCGGTTTTTT; cdr3_aa: CASSDSRNTGERFF
d_call: NA; v_call: TRBV25-1; clone_size: once; j_call: TRBJ1-1; cdr3_nt: TGTGCCAGCAGTGAATTGGTTTCAGGCCAAATGAACACTGAAGCTTTCTTT; cdr3_aa: CASSELVSGQMNTEAFF
d_call: NA; v_call: TRBV15; clone_size: many; j_call: TRBJ2-4; cdr3_nt: TGTGCCACCAGCATGGGGGGGGCTCTAGCCAAAAACATTCAGTACTTC; cdr3_aa: CATSMGGALAKNIQYF
d_call: TRBD1; v_call: TRBV28; clone_size: many; j_call: TRBJ2-3; cdr3_nt: TGTGCCAGCACTATTGGACAGGGGGCTGGAGATACGCAGTATTTT; cdr3_aa: CASTIGQGAGDTQYF
d_call: NA; v_call: TRBV7-3; clone_size: NA; j_call: TRBJ2-7; cdr3_nt: TGTGCCAGCAGTGAAACTGACGGAAGGGACGAGCAGTACTTC; cdr3_aa: CASSETDGRDEQYF
d_call: NA; v_call: TRBV5-1; clone_size: few; j_call: TRBJ2-7; cdr3_nt: TGCGCCAGCAGCCCGGACAGTAACTCCTACGAGCAGTACTTC; cdr3_aa: CASSPDSNSYEQYF
d_call: NA; v_call: TRBV6-1; clone_size: NA; j_call: TRBJ1-1; cdr3_nt: TGTGCCAGCATCCGGGTCTGGAACACTGAAGCTTTCTTT; cdr3_aa: CASIRVWNTEAFF
d_call: TRBD1; v_call: TRBV4-2; clone_size: NA; j_call: TRBJ2-1; cdr3_nt: TGTGCCAGCAGCCCATTAACCGGGACAGGAGGAAGTTACGATAAGCAGTTCTTC; cdr3_aa: CASSPLTGTGGSYDKQFF
d_call: NA; v_call: TRBV16; clone_size: NA; j_call: TRBJ1-1; cdr3_nt: TGTGCCAGCGGCCCCCGGGCAGTTGAAGCTTTCTTT; cdr3_aa: CASGPRAVEAFF
d_call: NA; v_call: TRBV5-6; clone_size: many; j_call: TRBJ1-2; cdr3_nt: TGTGCCAGCAGCGCCAGCCATCAAAACAGGGCAGGCTATGGCTACACCTTC; cdr3_aa: CASSASHQNRAGYGYTF
d_call: TRBD1; v_call: TRBV20-1; clone_size: NA; j_call: TRBJ1-1; cdr3_nt: TGCAGTGCTCGGCCAGGGGGTGCCCTTCGTGAAGCTTTCTTT; cdr3_aa: CSARPGGALREAFF
d_call: TRBD1; v_call: TRBV6-2/TRBV6-3; clone_size: NA; j_call: TRBJ2-2; cdr3_nt: TGTGCCAGCAGTCGGGGACAGGAAACCGGGGAGCTGTTTTTT; cdr3_aa: CASSRGQETGELFF
d_call: TRBD1; v_call: TRBV2; clone_size: NA; j_call: TRBJ2-3; cdr3_nt: TGTGCCAGCAGAGACAGGGGATTCGGAGATACGCAGTATTTT; cdr3_aa: CASRDRGFGDTQYF
d_call: NA; v_call: TRBV19; clone_size: NA; j_call: TRBJ2-1; cdr3_nt: TGTGCCAGTAGTGTCCTCCGGGACACATACAGTGAGCAGTTCTTC; cdr3_aa: CASSVLRDTYSEQFF